The 32 T cell receptor beta chains presented below share a single source sample, sequenced in a study of blood T cell repertoires in COVID-19. Generated by immunoSEQ multiplex PCR, the TCRdb table keeps only in-frame clones and is missing some. This sample carries about 71,000 clones, 85% to 90% of them seen once, and the ten largest clones take just over 5%. Material for sequencing was peripheral blood. The receptor set was obtained from a man of 80 years or more with acute or convalescent COVID-19.

J is TRBJ2-7 and V is TRBV5-8; possibly TRBD2 for D (5 bases). This CDR3 contains 16 residues. Germline V gene data show CDR1 as SGHTS and CDR2 as YDEGEE. The ends were cut back, 0 bases at V and 13 bases at J, with 26 bases in the middle. This CDR3 is CASSLGGLEVGTKAYF. DNA of the CDR3: TGTGCCAGCAGCTTGGGAGGGTTGGAGGTAGGAACCAAGGCTTACTTC.

This clone appeared a single time. The rearrangement uses TRBV7-2 and TRBJ2-1, with a possible D match to TRBD2 (6 bases). CDR1 and CDR2 (germline): SGHTA, FQGNSA. This CDR3 comprises 16 residues. V lost 1 base and J 2 bases, leaving 12 bases between the germline ends. CDR3 residues: CASSLGPGVPYNEQFF. The DNA of the CDR3 is TGTGCCAGCAGCTTAGGTCCGGGGGTCCCCTACAATGAGCAGTTCTTC.

This chain connects TRBV18 to TRBJ1-1; D is possibly TRBD1 (5 bases). The germline V gene encodes CDR1 KGHSH and CDR2 LQKENI. V lost 3 bases and J 0 bases, leaving 14 bases between the germline ends. The CDR3 runs to 16 residues. The CDR3 protein is CASSPQAGQLNTEAFF. For the CDR3, the DNA is TGTGCCAGCTCACCTCAGGCAGGGCAGCTGAACACTGAAGCTTTCTTT.

The CDR3 nucleotides read TGTGCCAGTAGTCCACCGGGACAGGGGTTCGGAGACTACAATGAGCAGTTCTTC. Translation gives CASSPPGQGFGDYNEQFF. This chain links TRBV19 with TRBJ2-1; 10 nucleotides agree with TRBD1. In germline, CDR1 is LNHDA, CDR2 SQIVND (reference sequence). The CDR3 has 18 amino acids. V trimming: 5 bases; J trimming: 3 bases; junction bases outside the gene matches: 13.

The rearrangement uses TRBV2 and TRBJ1-3; 7 bases map to TRBD1. Germline CDR1 is SNHLY and CDR2 is FYNNEI. The CDR3 runs to 15 residues. V was clipped by 10 bases and J by 2 bases; unmatched bases: 11. In nucleotides, the CDR3 is TGTGCCACCACATTGACAGGGAGTCCTGGAAACACCATATATTTT. Protein product: CATTLTGSPGNTIYF.

V and J are TRBV30 and TRBJ2-2; D gene uncertain. This CDR3 contains 18 residues. Germline assignment: CDR1 GTSNPN and CDR2 SVGIG (reference sequence). V was clipped by 3 bases and J by 0 bases, with 20 bases between them. CDR3 bases: TGTGCCTGGAGGCCCCGCCTTCATAGCCTGGCGAACACCGGGGAGCTGTTTTTT. This sequence encodes CAWRPRLHSLANTGELFF.

This clone was observed a single time. The genes are TRBV7-9 and TRBJ1-3; no firm D call. Germline values: CDR1 SEHNR, CDR2 FQNEAQ (reference sequence). The CDR3 extends over 14 amino acids. Between the trimmed V and J ends, which lost 1 base and 4 bases, there was a span of 8 bases. Here the CDR3 reads CASSLVGVGNTIYF. In DNA form, the CDR3 reads TGTGCCAGCAGCTTAGTAGGAGTGGGAAACACCATATATTTT.

The rearrangement joins TRBV12-2 to TRBJ2-2; the table's TRBD2 call for D was not verified on the DNA. TRBV12-2 is shown as a pseudogene. This CDR3 has 19 residues. CDR3 nucleotide sequence: TGTGCAAGTCGCTTAGCGTTCGCGGGGGGGCCAATCAACACCGGGGAGCTGTTTTTT. This gives the protein CASRLAFAGGPINTGELFF.

V is TRBV6-6 and J is TRBJ2-1, with a possible D match to TRBD2 (6 bases). The V and J ends lost 6 bases and 4 bases respectively, with 13 bases between them. Germline loops: CDR1 MNHNY, CDR2 SVGAGI (reference sequence). The CDR3 consists of 14 residues. In DNA, the CDR3 is TGTGCCAGCAGGGACCGGGACTCTTACAATGAGCAGTTCTTC. This gives the protein CASRDRDSYNEQFF.

The table lists this clone with a few counts. The V gene is TRBV7-2, the J gene TRBJ1-2; D possibly corresponds to TRBD1 (6 bases). The CDR3 is 14 amino acids. Trimming stripped 2 bases from V and 3 bases from J, with 10 bases between. The germline V gene has CDR1 SGHTA and CDR2 FQGNSA. The CDR3 DNA reads TGTGCCAGCAGCTTACAGGGGATCGACTATGGCTACACCTTC. It specifies CASSLQGIDYGYTF.

The V call is TRBV4-3, the J call TRBJ1-6; TRBD1 matches 9 bases. The germline V gene has CDR1 LGHNA and CDR2 YSLEER. CDR3 size: 15 residues. Losses at the gene ends were 4 bases for V and 7 bases for J; bases not matched to a gene: 5. CDR3 protein: CASSPSGTGNSPLHF. CDR3 nucleotides: TGCGCCAGCAGCCCCTCCGGGACAGGGAATTCACCCCTCCACTTT.

In its sample, this clone was seen once. V gene TRBV6-5 combines with J gene TRBJ1-1; D not resolved. Between the trimmed V and J ends, which lost 4 bases and 5 bases, there was a span of 11 bases. This CDR3 comprises 13 residues. Germline CDR1 MNHEY, CDR2 SVGAGI. Here the CDR3 reads CASSFISETEAFF. CDR3 sequence (DNA): TGTGCCAGCAGTTTTATATCGGAGACTGAAGCTTTCTTT.

This chain uses TRBV3-1 (or the pseudogene TRBV3-2) with TRBJ1-4; D is ambiguous. This CDR3 has 14 residues. Trimming pared 1 base from V and 6 bases from J, leaving 9 bases between. Germline V lookup: CDR1 LGHDT, CDR2 YNNKEL (reference sequence). For the CDR3, the DNA is TGTGCCAGCAGCCAAGGAGGAGACGATGAAAAACTGTTTTTT. Residues: CASSQGGDDEKLFF.

The J gene is TRBJ1-2, the V gene TRBV7-9; D remains ambiguous. CDR1 SEHNR and CDR2 FQNEAQ come from the germline V gene (reference sequence). Trimming left V 0 bases short and J 4 bases short, with 18 bases between. CDR3 length: 17 residues. The CDR3 coding sequence is TGTGCCAGCAGCTTAGCCTTACCAAGGAGAACGGTCTATGGCTACACCTTC. This encodes CASSLALPRRTVYGYTF.

This clone was observed a handful of times. This chain connects TRBV3-1 (or the pseudogene TRBV3-2) to TRBJ1-2; a weak D match, TRBD1 (6 bases). Trimming pared 0 bases from V and 2 bases from J, leaving 22 bases between. The CDR3 covers 19 residues. The germline gives CDR1 LGHDT, CDR2 YNNKEL (reference sequence). The CDR3 DNA sequence: TGTGCCAGCAGCCAAGATGTGGGTTCGGGCAGGGGTTTAAACTATGGCTACACCTTC. Translated, it gives CASSQDVGSGRGLNYGYTF.

This chain links TRBV7-9 with TRBJ1-1, with 7 bases matching TRBD1. Losses at the gene ends were 5 bases for V and 4 bases for J; bases not matched to a gene: 10. Germline CDR1 reads SEHNR; CDR2 reads FQNEAQ (reference sequence). CDR3 size: 15 residues. This chain's CDR3 is CASSIEGARGTEAFF. The CDR3 DNA is TGTGCCAGCAGCATTGAGGGGGCGCGGGGCACTGAAGCTTTCTTT.

This chain connects TRBV7-8 to TRBJ2-7, with 11 bases that match TRBD2. Germline CDR1 reads SGHVS; CDR2 reads FQNEAQ. V lost 8 bases and J lost 7; bases outside the gene matches: 10. The CDR3 has 14 amino acids. In nucleotides, the CDR3 is TGTGCCAGCCGTAAAGGGGGGACTAGCGGAGAGCAGTACTTC. This encodes CASRKGGTSGEQYF. Supplemented by reference TRBV7-8 and TRBJ2-7, the full variable domain reads GAGVSQSPRYKVAKRGQDVALRCDPISGHVSLFWYQQALGQGPEFLTYFQNEAQLDKSGLPSDRFFAERPEGSVSTLKIQRTQQEDSAVYLCASRKGGTSGEQYFGPGTRLTVT.

The J gene is TRBJ2-7, the V gene TRBV5-6; TRBD2 is a possible D gene (6 bases). The V gene's germline CDR1 is SGHDT and CDR2 YYEEEE. The CDR3 covers 15 residues. Between the trimmed V and J ends, which lost 1 base and 6 bases, there was a span of 17 bases. CDR3 protein: CASSLLAGRTGEQYF. In nucleotides, the CDR3 is TGTGCCAGCAGCTTGCTGGCAGGGAGGACGGGCGAGCAGTACTTC. Full variable domain (outside the CDR3, taken from reference TRBV5-6 and TRBJ2-7): DAGVTQSPTHLIKTRGQQVTLRCSPKSGHDTVSWYQQALGQGPQFIFQYYEEEERQRGNFPDRFSGHQFPNYSSELNVNALLLGDSALYLCASSLLAGRTGEQYFGPGTRLTVT.

J is TRBJ2-1 and V is TRBV30; D is unresolved. The germline gives CDR1 GTSNPN, CDR2 SVGIG (reference sequence). Deletions cut 8 bases from V and 1 base from J, with 18 bases between. This CDR3 contains 15 residues. In DNA, the CDR3 is TGTGCCACCAGGATAGGCAGGCTATCCTACAATGAGCAGTTCTTC. Protein: CATRIGRLSYNEQFF.

The rearrangement uses TRBV6-4 and TRBJ2-2; 8 bases match TRBD1. J was trimmed by 3 bases and V by 10 bases; bases with no gene match: 10. The CDR3 runs 15 residues. Germline V gives CDR1 MRHNA, CDR2 SNTAGT. The CDR3: CATSLTGGYTGELFF. The CDR3 DNA follows: TGTGCCACCTCATTAACAGGGGGGTACACCGGGGAGCTGTTTTTT.

In its sample, this clone was seen a few times. The rearrangement joins TRBV4-2 to TRBJ2-2, with D possibly TRBD1 on 5 matching bases. Looked up from germline, CDR1 is LGHNA and CDR2 is YNFKEQ. The CDR3 extends over 13 amino acids. Deletions cut 4 bases from V and 7 bases from J, with 10 bases between. This CDR3 reads CASSPRAGGELFF. The CDR3 DNA reads TGTGCCAGCAGCCCCAGGGCTGGCGGGGAGCTGTTTTTT.

V gene TRBV6-2 or TRBV6-3 combines with J gene TRBJ1-5; TRBD1 aligns across 9 bases. V trimming: 6 bases; J trimming: 5 bases; junction bases outside the gene matches: 8. This CDR3 has 15 residues. Per germline, CDR1 MNHEY and CDR2 SVGEGT. CDR3 DNA: TGTGCCAGCAGCGAGACAGGGGGAACAGATCAGCCCCAGCATTTT. It codes for CASSETGGTDQPQHF.

The chain is built from TRBV6-2 or TRBV6-3 and TRBJ1-3; D remains unclear. V was trimmed by 2 bases and J by 2 bases, leaving 13 bases between them. Germline values: CDR1 MNHEY, CDR2 SVGEGT. The CDR3 extends over 16 amino acids. CDR3 region: CASSYGRTGTGNTIYF. DNA of the CDR3: TGTGCCAGCAGTTACGGGAGAACGGGGACTGGAAACACCATATATTTT.

The chain recombines TRBV7-2 with TRBJ2-5; TRBD2 matches 11 bases. CDR1 SGHTA and CDR2 FQGNSA come from the germline V gene. Trimming removed 3 bases from V and 4 bases from J; junction bases left unmatched: 7. This CDR3 comprises 16 residues. CDR3 amino acids: CASSLGLAAGGETQYF. CDR3 DNA: TGTGCCAGCAGCTTGGGACTAGCGGCAGGTGGAGAGACCCAGTACTTC. Full variable domain (missing parts from reference TRBV7-2 and TRBJ2-5): GAGVSQSPSNKVTEKGKDVELRCDPISGHTALYWYRQSLGQGLEFLIYFQGNSAPDKSGLPSDRFSAERTGGSVSTLTIQRTQQEDSAVYLCASSLGLAAGGETQYFGPGTRLLVL.

The J gene is TRBJ1-3, the V gene TRBV7-9; a possible D gene is TRBD1 (5 bases). Germline CDR1 and CDR2: SEHNR and FQNEAQ (reference sequence). This CDR3 has 14 residues. V dropped 0 bases and J dropped 6 bases, with 9 bases sitting between them. In nucleotides, the CDR3 is TGTGCCAGCAGCTTAGCGGGAGGGGCAAACACCATATATTTT. Its translation: CASSLAGGANTIYF.

The chain is built from TRBV6-5 and TRBJ2-5; 10 positions agree with TRBD2. J was trimmed by 2 bases and V by 4 bases; bases with no gene match: 4. The CDR3 spans 15 residues. Per germline, CDR1 MNHEY and CDR2 SVGAGI. The CDR3 loop is CASSFRLAGQETQYF. The CDR3 DNA follows: TGTGCCAGCAGTTTTCGACTAGCGGGTCAAGAGACCCAGTACTTC.

This clone occurred once. V usage is TRBV5-6 and J usage is TRBJ1-2, with a tentative D call TRBD1 (6 bases). With 3 bases removed from V and 4 bases from J, the gap between germline ends came to 10 bases. CDR1 and CDR2 from the germline V gene are SGHDT and YYEEEE. This CDR3 is 13 amino acids long. DNA of the CDR3: TGTGCCAGCAGCTACCAACAGGGCTATGGCTACACCTTC. Encoded protein: CASSYQQGYGYTF.

The chain joins TRBV6-5 to TRBJ1-3; no reliable D call. The CDR3 spans 16 residues. Germline V gene lookup returns CDR1 MNHEY and CDR2 SVGAGI. V was trimmed by 0 bases and J by 2 bases, leaving 11 bases between them. In nucleotides, the CDR3 is TGTGCCAGCAGTTACTCGGGCGGGGTAGCTGGAAACACCATATATTTT. It yields the protein CASSYSGGVAGNTIYF.

The chain joins TRBV7-8 to TRBJ1-5, with D possibly being TRBD1 (5 bases). There are 17 residues in the CDR3. The ends were cut back, 5 bases at V and 0 bases at J, with 17 bases in the middle. Germline V lookup: CDR1 SGHVS, CDR2 FQNEAQ. In DNA, the CDR3 is TGTGCCAGCAGCCCGCCAGGGCCCCTCGATAGCAATCAGCCCCAGCATTTT. Translated, it gives CASSPPGPLDSNQPQHF.

The rearrangement links TRBV5-1 to TRBJ1-1; tentative D call: TRBD1 (6 bases). The CDR3 totals 14 residues. The V and J ends lost 5 bases and 6 bases respectively, with 17 bases between them. The germline CDR1 and CDR2 sequences are SGHRS and YFSETQ. CDR3 sequence: CASRRSQGGSEAFF. CDR3 in DNA: TGCGCCAGCAGGCGCTCACAGGGTGGATCTGAAGCTTTCTTT.

The chain has TRBV10-3 and TRBJ2-1; 9 bases fit TRBD2. Germline V gene lookup returns CDR1 ENHRY and CDR2 SYGVKD. The CDR3 extends over 14 amino acids. The V and J ends lost 11 bases and 9 bases, in that order; junction bases with no gene match: 14. CDR3 nucleotides: TGTGCCCTCCGGGAGTCTAGCGGGACGGCTGAGCAGTTCTTC. Translation gives CALRESSGTAEQFF.

The chain recombines TRBV5-8 with TRBJ1-4; D is unresolved. CDR3 length equals 12 residues. Deletions cut 2 bases from V and 5 bases from J, with 4 bases between. Germline V gene sequence: CDR1 SGHTS, CDR2 YDEGEE. The CDR3 loop is CASSFQNEKLFF. The CDR3 DNA reads TGTGCCAGCAGCTTCCAGAATGAAAAACTGTTTTTT.